This T cell receptor (beta chain) was identified during a study of CD8 T cells in Susac syndrome. Reverse transcription used roughly 0.45 to 1 ug RNA and random hexamers. The authors amplified TCR beta CDR3 across 54 Vbeta and 13 Jbeta using immunoSEQ multiplex PCR. One entry per CDR3 protein, called by TCRdb with MiXCR from the immunoSEQ multiplex PCR reads. The repertoire holds approximately 270,000 distinct CDR3 sequences, with 93% as singletons. V lost 4 bases and J lost 7; bases outside the gene matches: 8. The germline V gene has CDR1 SEHNR and CDR2 FQNEAQ (reference sequence). This CDR3 has 14 residues. CD8+ and CD4+ T cells were negatively isolated; TEMRA cells were FACS-enriched.

Sequencing was done on a sample of CD4+ T cells from PBMCs. The origin of this receptor is a human donor with multiple sclerosis. The rearrangement joins TRBV7-9 to TRBJ1-1, with 8 bases fitting TRBD1. The CDR3 region is CASSSPDRVREAFF. CDR3 DNA: TGTGCCAGCAGCTCACCGGACAGGGTTCGTGAAGCTTTCTTT. The entire variable domain, with the rest obtained from reference TRBV7-9 and TRBJ1-1, is as follows: DTGVSQNPRHKITKRGQNVTFRCDPISEHNRLYWYRQTLGQGPEFLTYFQNEAQLEKSRLLSDRFSAERPKGSFSTLEIQRTEQGDSAMYLCASSSPDRVREAFFGQGTRLTVV.